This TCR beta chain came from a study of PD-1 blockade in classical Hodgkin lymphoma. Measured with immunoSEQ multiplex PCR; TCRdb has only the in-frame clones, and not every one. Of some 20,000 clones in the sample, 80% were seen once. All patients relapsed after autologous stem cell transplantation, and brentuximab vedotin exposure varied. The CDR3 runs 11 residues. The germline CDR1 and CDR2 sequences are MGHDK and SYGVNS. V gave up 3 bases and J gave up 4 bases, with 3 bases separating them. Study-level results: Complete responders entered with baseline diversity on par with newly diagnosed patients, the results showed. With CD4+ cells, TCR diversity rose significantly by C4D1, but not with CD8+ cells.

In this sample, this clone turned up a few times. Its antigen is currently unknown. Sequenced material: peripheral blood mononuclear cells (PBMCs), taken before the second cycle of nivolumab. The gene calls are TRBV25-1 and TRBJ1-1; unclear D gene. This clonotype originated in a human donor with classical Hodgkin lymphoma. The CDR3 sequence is CASSDFTEAFF. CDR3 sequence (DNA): TGTGCCAGCAGTGACTTCACTGAAGCTTTCTTT.